The present TCR beta chain was sequenced within a study of identical twins. Template switching added a universal primer site; cDNA carried unique molecular identifiers. Using its own MiXCR run on the 5' RACE reads, TCRdb lists one record per CDR3 protein. This sample has 700,000 or so distinct CDR3 sequences; 8% to 9% occur once, and the top ten carry approximately 0.96%. The sample holds many counts of this clonotype. Trimming left V 6 bases short and J 4 bases short, with 19 bases between. This CDR3 region has 16 residues. These sequences were also reported in another study, on yellow fever vaccine responses in identical twins.

Material: PBMCs. This sequence was found in a woman aged 18-29 years in good health. This sequence joins TRBV12-3 or TRBV12-4 and TRBJ1-5; D is unresolved. CDR3 region: CASSPQGGLGNQPQHF. The CDR3, as DNA: TGTGCCAGCAGCCCCCAAGGAGGGCTTGGGAATCAGCCCCAGCATTTT.